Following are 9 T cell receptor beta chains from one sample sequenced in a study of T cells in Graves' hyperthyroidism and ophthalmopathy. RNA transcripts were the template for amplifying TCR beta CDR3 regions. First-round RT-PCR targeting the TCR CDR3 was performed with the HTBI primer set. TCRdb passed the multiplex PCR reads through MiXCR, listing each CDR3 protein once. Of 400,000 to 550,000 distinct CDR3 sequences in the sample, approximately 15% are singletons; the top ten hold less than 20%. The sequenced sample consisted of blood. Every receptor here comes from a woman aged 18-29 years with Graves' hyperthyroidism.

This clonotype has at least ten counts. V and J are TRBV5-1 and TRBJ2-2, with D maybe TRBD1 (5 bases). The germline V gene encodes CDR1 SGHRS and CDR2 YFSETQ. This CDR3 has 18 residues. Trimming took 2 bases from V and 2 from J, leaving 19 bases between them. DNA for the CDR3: TGCGCCAGCAGCTTCCGTGACAAGGGGTCCATCAACACCGGGGAGCTGTTTTTT. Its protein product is CASSFRDKGSINTGELFF.

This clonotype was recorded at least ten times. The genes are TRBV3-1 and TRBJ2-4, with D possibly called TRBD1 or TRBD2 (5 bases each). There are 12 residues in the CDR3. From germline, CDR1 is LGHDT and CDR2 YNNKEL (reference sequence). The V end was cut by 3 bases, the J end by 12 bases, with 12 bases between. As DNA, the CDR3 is TGTGCCAGCAGCCAGACAGCGGCCGATCAGTACTTC. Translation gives CASSQTAADQYF.

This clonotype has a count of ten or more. As DNA, the CDR3 is TGTGCCAGCAGCCTTGCCGGGACTACCGACAATGAGCAGTTCTTC. This encodes CASSLAGTTDNEQFF. The chain couples TRBV3-1 to TRBJ2-1; 7 bases match TRBD2. V shed 4 bases and J 5 bases; nucleotides not matched to a gene: 8. Germline CDR1 and CDR2: LGHDT and YNNKEL (reference sequence). This CDR3 is built from 15 residues.

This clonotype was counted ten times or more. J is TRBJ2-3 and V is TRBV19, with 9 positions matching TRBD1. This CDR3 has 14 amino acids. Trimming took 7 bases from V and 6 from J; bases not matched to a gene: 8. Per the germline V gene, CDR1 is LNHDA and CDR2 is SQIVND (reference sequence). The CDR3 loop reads CASMRTGVMDTQYF. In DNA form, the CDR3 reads TGTGCCAGTATGCGGACAGGGGTAATGGATACGCAGTATTTT.

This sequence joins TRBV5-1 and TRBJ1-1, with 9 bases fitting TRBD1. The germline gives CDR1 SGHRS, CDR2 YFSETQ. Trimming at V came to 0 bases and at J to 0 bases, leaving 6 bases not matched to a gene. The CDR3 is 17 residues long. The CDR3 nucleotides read TGCGCCAGCAGCTTGGCACGAAGGACAGGGGTGAACACTGAAGCTTTCTTT. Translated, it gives CASSLARRTGVNTEAFF.

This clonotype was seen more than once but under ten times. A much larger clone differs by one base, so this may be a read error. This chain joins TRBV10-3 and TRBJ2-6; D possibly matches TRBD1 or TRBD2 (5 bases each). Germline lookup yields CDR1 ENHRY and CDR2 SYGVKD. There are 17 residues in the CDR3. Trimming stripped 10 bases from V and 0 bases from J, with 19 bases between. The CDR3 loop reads CATGWGRLYSGANVLTF. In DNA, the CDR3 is TGTGCCACGGGTTGGGGACGGCTTTACTCTGGGGCCAACGTCCTGACTTTC.

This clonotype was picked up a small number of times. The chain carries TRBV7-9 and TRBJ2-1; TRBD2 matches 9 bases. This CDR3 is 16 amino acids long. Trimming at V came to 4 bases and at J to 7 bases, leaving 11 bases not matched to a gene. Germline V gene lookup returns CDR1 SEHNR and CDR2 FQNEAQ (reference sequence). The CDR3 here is CASSSPRLAGHNEQFF. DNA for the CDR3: TGTGCCAGCAGCTCTCCCCGGCTAGCGGGACATAATGAGCAGTTCTTC.

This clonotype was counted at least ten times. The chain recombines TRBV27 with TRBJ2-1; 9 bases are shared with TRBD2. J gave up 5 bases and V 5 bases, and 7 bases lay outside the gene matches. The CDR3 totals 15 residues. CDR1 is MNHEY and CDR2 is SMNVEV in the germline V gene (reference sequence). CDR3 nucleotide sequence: TGTGCCAGCAGTCACCTAGCGGGATGGAACAATGAGCAGTTCTTC. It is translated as CASSHLAGWNNEQFF.

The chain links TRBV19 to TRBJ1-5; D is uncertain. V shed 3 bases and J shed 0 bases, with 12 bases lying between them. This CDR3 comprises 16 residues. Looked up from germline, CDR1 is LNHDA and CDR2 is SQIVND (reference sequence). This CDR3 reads CASSITSGYSNQPQHF. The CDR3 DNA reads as TGTGCCAGTAGTATCACCTCGGGATATAGCAATCAGCCCCAGCATTTT.